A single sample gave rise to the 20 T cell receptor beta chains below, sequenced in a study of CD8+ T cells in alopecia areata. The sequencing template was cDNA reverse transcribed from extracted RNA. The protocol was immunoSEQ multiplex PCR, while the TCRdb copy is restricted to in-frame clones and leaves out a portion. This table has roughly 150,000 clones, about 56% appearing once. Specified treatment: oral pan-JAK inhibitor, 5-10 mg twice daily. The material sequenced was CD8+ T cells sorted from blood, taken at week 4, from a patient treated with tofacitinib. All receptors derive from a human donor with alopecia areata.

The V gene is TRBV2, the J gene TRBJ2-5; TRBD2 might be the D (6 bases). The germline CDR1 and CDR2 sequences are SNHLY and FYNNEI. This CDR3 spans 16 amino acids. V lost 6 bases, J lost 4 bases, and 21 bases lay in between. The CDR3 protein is CASRAGTYHYRETQYF. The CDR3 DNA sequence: TGTGCCAGCAGAGCCGGGACTTACCACTATCGAGAGACCCAGTACTTC. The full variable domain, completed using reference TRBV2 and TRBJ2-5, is EPEVTQTPSHQVTQMGQEVILRCVPISNHLYFYWYRQILGQKVEFLVSFYNNEISEKSEIFDDQFSVERPDGSNFTLKIRSTKLEDSAMYFCASRAGTYHYRETQYFGPGTRLLVL.

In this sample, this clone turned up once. CDR3 in amino acids: CSGDRGGELFF. The CDR3 coding sequence is TGCAGCGGGGATAGGGGCGGGGAGCTGTTTTTT. The chain employs TRBV29-1 and TRBJ2-2; TRBD1 might be the D (5 bases). The CDR3 spans 11 residues. The germline CDR1 and CDR2 sequences are SQVTM and ANQGSEA. V lost 7 bases and J lost 7, with 10 bases in between.

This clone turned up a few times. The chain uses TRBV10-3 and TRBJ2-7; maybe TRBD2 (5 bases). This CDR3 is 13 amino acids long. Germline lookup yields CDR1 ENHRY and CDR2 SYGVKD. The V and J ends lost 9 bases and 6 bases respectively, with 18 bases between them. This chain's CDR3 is CAIGEREYSEQYF. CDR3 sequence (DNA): TGTGCCATTGGAGAGAGGGAATACTCCGAGCAGTACTTC.

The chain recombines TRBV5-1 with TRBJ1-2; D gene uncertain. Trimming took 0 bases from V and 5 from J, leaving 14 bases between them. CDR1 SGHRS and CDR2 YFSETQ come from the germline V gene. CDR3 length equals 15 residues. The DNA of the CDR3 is TGCGCCAGCAGCTTGGTTTCCGCAGACCCTTATGGCTACACCTTC. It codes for CASSLVSADPYGYTF.

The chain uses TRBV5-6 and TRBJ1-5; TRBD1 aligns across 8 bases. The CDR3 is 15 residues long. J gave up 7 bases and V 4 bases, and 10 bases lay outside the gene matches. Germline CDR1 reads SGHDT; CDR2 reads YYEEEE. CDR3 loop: CASSPSGTGGQPQHF. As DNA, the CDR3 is TGTGCCAGCAGCCCGTCCGGGACAGGAGGACAGCCCCAGCATTTT.

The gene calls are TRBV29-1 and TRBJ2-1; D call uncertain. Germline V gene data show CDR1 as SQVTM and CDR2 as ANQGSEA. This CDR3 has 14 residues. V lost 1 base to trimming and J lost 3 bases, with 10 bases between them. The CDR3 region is CSVEVVENYNEQFF. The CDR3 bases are TGCAGCGTTGAAGTGGTAGAGAACTACAATGAGCAGTTCTTC.

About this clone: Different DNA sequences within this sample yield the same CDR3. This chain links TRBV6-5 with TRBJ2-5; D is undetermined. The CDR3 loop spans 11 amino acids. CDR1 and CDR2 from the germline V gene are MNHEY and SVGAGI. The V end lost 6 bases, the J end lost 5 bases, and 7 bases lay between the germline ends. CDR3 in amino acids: CASSPGETQYF. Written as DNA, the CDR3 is TGTGCCAGCAGCCCTGGGGAGACCCAGTACTTC.

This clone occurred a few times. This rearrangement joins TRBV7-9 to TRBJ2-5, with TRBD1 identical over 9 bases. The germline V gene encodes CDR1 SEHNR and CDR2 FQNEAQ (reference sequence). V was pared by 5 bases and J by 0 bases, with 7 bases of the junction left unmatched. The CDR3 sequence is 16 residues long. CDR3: CASSPRTGANQETQYF. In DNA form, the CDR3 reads TGTGCCAGCAGCCCACGGACAGGGGCCAACCAAGAGACCCAGTACTTC.

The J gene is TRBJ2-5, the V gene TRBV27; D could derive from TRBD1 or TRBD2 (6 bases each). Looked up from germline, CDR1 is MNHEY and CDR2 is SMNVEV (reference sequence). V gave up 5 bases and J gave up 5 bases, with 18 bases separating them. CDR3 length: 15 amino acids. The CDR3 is CASSPGGGDGETQYF. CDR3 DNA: TGTGCCAGCAGTCCCGGGGGCGGGGACGGGGAGACCCAGTACTTC.

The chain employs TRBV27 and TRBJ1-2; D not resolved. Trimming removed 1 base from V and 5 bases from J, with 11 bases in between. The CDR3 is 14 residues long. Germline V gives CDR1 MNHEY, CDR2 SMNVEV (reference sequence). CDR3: CASSLLANGYGYTF. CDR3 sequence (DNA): TGTGCCAGCAGTTTATTAGCAAACGGGTATGGCTACACCTTC.

Here the CDR3 reads CASRVAGSYNEQFF. CDR3 coding DNA: TGTGCCAGCAGAGTAGCGGGGTCATACAATGAGCAGTTCTTC. The chain uses TRBV7-9 and TRBJ2-1; 8 bases are shared with TRBD2. Trimming cost V 6 bases and J 4 bases; bases outside gene matches: 5. The CDR3 sequence is 14 residues long. Germline V gives CDR1 SEHNR, CDR2 FQNEAQ (reference sequence).

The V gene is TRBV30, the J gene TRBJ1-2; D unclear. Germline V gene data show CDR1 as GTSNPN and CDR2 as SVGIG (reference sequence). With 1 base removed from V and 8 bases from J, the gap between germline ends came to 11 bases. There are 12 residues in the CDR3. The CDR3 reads CAWSASRDGYTF. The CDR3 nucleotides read TGTGCCTGGAGTGCCTCTCGCGACGGCTACACCTTC.

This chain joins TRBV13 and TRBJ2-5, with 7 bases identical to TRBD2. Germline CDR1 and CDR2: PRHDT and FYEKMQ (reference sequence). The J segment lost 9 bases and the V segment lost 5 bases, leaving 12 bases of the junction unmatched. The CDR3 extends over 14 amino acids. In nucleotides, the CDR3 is TGTGCCAGCAGCGAGACTAGCACATGGAGGGCCCAGTACTTC. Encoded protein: CASSETSTWRAQYF.

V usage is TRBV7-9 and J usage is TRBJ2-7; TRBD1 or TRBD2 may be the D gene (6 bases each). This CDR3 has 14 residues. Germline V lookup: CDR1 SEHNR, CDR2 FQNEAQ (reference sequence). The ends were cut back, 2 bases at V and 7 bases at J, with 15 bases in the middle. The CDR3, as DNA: TGTGCCAGCAGCTTATCGGAGGGGGATACTGAGCAGTACTTC. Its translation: CASSLSEGDTEQYF.

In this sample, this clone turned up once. The CDR3 sequence is CASSSTTSGDNEQFF. In nucleotides, the CDR3 is TGTGCCAGCAGCTCCACGACTAGCGGCGACAATGAGCAGTTCTTC. The chain has TRBV13 and TRBJ2-1, with TRBD2 matching 9 bases. Per germline, CDR1 PRHDT and CDR2 FYEKMQ (reference sequence). The CDR3 is made up of 15 amino acids. J was trimmed by 5 bases and V by 4 bases; bases with no gene match: 6.

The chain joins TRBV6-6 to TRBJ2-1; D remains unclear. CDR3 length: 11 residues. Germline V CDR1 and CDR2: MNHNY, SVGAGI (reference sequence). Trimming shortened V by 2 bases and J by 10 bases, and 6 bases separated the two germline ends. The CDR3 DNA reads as TGTGCCAGCAGTTACGCACAGGAGCAGTTCTTC. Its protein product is CASSYAQEQFF.

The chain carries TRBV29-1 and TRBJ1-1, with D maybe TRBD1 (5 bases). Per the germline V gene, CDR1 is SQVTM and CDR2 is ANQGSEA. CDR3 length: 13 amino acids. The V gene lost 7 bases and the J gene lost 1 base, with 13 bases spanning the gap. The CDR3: CSASGLTNTEAFF. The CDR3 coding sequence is TGCAGCGCTTCAGGGTTGACGAACACTGAAGCTTTCTTT.

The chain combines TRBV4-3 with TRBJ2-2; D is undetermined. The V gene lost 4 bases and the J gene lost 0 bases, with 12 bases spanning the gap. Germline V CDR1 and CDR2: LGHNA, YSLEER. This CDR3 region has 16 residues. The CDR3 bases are TGCGCCAGCAGCCGGCATCGAGCTCCGAACACCGGGGAGCTGTTTTTT. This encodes CASSRHRAPNTGELFF.

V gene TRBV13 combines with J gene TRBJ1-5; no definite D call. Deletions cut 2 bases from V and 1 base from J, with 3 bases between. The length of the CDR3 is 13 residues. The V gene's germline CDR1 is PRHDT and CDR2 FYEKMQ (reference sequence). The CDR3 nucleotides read TGTGCCAGCAGCTTATCCAGCAATCAGCCCCAGCATTTT. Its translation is CASSLSSNQPQHF.

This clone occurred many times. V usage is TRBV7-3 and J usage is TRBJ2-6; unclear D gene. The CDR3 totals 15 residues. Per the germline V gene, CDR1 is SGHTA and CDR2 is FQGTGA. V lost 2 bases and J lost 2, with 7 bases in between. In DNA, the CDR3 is TGTGCCAGCAGCTTACTTCGGACTGGGGCCAACGTCCTGACTTTC. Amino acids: CASSLLRTGANVLTF.